A single sample gave rise to the 26 T cell receptor beta chains below, sequenced in a study of blood T cell repertoires in COVID-19. Profiled with immunoSEQ multiplex PCR; TCRdb holds only in-frame clones, not every one. The sample holds over 450,000 clones, roughly nine tenths seen once. Sequencing was carried out using peripheral blood. The receptors originated from a woman in her fifties or sixties with COVID-19, enrolled during active disease.

This clone appeared a single time. J is TRBJ1-2 and V is TRBV6-5; D is undetermined. The CDR3 is 13 residues long. The germline V gene encodes CDR1 MNHEY and CDR2 SVGAGI. Trimming pared 6 bases from V and 8 bases from J, leaving 16 bases between. CDR3: CASSKELLWGYTF. The CDR3 DNA reads as TGTGCCAGCAGCAAGGAGCTATTGTGGGGCTACACCTTC.

The chain recombines TRBV7-2 with TRBJ2-3; 16 bases map to TRBD2. The V segment lost 3 bases and the J segment 5 bases; nucleotides outside the gene matches: 5. Germline CDR1 SGHTA, CDR2 FQGNSA. The CDR3 totals 17 residues. Here the CDR3 reads CASSFPGTSGGGDTQYF. The DNA for the CDR3 is TGTGCCAGCAGCTTTCCCGGGACTAGCGGGGGGGGAGATACGCAGTATTTT.

The rearrangement uses TRBV10-1 and TRBJ1-1, with D possibly being TRBD1 (5 bases). With 2 bases removed from V and 1 base from J, the gap between germline ends came to 5 bases. Germline CDR1 is WNHNN and CDR2 is SYGVQD (reference sequence). This CDR3 has 13 residues. CDR3 region: CASSETGNTEAFF. CDR3 DNA sequence: TGCGCCAGCAGTGAGACAGGGAACACTGAAGCTTTCTTT.

V usage is TRBV5-1 and J usage is TRBJ1-1; no reliable D call. The CDR3 contains 16 residues. Germline-derived CDR1 and CDR2 are SGHRS and YFSETQ. V lost 3 bases to trimming and J lost 0 bases, with 15 bases between them. CDR3 nucleotide sequence: TGCGCCAGCAGCTCCGAACCGGGGAAAATGAACACTGAAGCTTTCTTT. This encodes CASSSEPGKMNTEAFF.

The genes are TRBV7-2 and TRBJ2-5, with TRBD2 as a possible D gene (6 bases). Germline assignment: CDR1 SGHTA and CDR2 FQGNSA. The germline V and J ends were trimmed by 3 bases and 4 bases, with 9 bases remaining between them. This CDR3 comprises 13 residues. CDR3 sequence reads: CASSFGEAETQYF. CDR3 DNA: TGTGCCAGCAGCTTCGGGGAGGCAGAGACCCAGTACTTC.

The chain employs TRBV28 and TRBJ1-1; D might be TRBD1 (6 bases). Germline CDR1 is MDHEN and CDR2 is SYDVKM. This CDR3 has 16 residues. V dropped 0 bases and J dropped 6 bases, with 17 bases sitting between them. Here the CDR3 DNA reads TGTGCCAGCAGTTTATGGACAGGCAATAAAGTCGCTGAAGCTTTCTTT. Amino acids: CASSLWTGNKVAEAFF.

The V call is TRBV7-2, the J call TRBJ2-1; 8 positions match TRBD2. There are 15 residues in the CDR3. Trimming cost V 5 bases and J 2 bases; bases outside gene matches: 5. The germline gives CDR1 SGHTA, CDR2 FQGNSA. This chain's CDR3 is CASSPGLATYNEQFF. The DNA for the CDR3 is TGTGCCAGCAGCCCCGGACTAGCCACCTACAATGAGCAGTTCTTC.

Turning to this clone: Its ends do not fully match the called genes, so a read error is possible. This chain joins TRBV12-5 and TRBJ1-6; TRBD1 matches at 10 bases. The CDR3 length is 17 residues. Germline V gene lookup returns CDR1 LGHNT and CDR2 FRNRAP. CDR3 nucleotide sequence: TGTGCTAGTGGTCTGGTGGTGGACAGGGGGGGTAATTCACCCCTCCACTTT. Translation: CASGLVVDRGGNSPLHF. The full variable domain, completed using reference TRBV12-5 and TRBJ1-6, is DARVTQTPRHKVTEMGQEVTMRCQPILGHNTVFWYRQTMMQGLELLAYFRNRAPLDDSGMPKDRFSAEMPDATLATLKIQPSEPRDSAVYFCASGLVVDRGGNSPLHFGNGTRLTVT.

There are a few counts of this clone. CDR3 nucleotide sequence: TGTGCCAGCAGCTTTAGCTACGGACAGGGAACAGCTCAGCCCCAGCATTTT. Amino acids: CASSFSYGQGTAQPQHF. The V gene is TRBV5-5, the J gene TRBJ1-5; TRBD1 matches 8 bases. The CDR3 spans 17 residues. V shed 2 bases and J 6 bases; nucleotides not matched to a gene: 13. Germline CDR1 and CDR2: SGHKS and YYEKEE (reference sequence).

A remark on this clone: This sample also contains other DNA sequences that code for the same CDR3. V usage is TRBV30 and J usage is TRBJ1-3, with 7 nucleotides matching TRBD1. CDR1 is GTSNPN, CDR2 SVGIG, per germline (reference sequence). V trimming: 2 bases; J trimming: 2 bases; junction bases outside the gene matches: 3. CDR3 length: 14 residues. CDR3 protein: CAWSPGTAGNTIYF. The CDR3 DNA is TGTGCCTGGAGTCCTGGGACAGCTGGAAACACCATATATTTT.

The rearrangement uses TRBV14 and TRBJ2-3; 7 nucleotides agree with TRBD2. The germline V gene encodes CDR1 SGHDN and CDR2 FVKESK. After removal of 5 bases from V and 4 bases from J, the junction contained 9 bases not matched to a gene. CDR3 length: 15 residues. DNA of the CDR3: TGTGCCAGCAGCGTTCCGGGGGAGGGATCAGATACGCAGTATTTT. It specifies CASSVPGEGSDTQYF.

The chain is built from TRBV6-5 and TRBJ1-3; maybe TRBD1 (6 bases). This CDR3 is 14 amino acids long. Germline loops: CDR1 MNHEY, CDR2 SVGAGI. With 5 bases removed from V and 0 bases from J, the gap between germline ends came to 8 bases. CDR3 sequence: CASSTGSSGNTIYF. The CDR3 coding sequence is TGTGCCAGCAGTACAGGGAGCTCTGGAAACACCATATATTTT.

This chain connects TRBV24-1 to TRBJ1-1; the match to TRBD1 covers 9 bases. The length of the CDR3 is 13 residues. V lost 9 bases, J lost 3 bases, and 4 bases stayed unmatched. Germline CDR1 and CDR2: KGHDR and SFDVKD. The CDR3, as DNA: TGTGCCACCTCCCGGGACAGGGACACTGAAGCTTTCTTT. Encoded protein: CATSRDRDTEAFF.

This clone was observed a handful of times. J is TRBJ2-7 and V is TRBV3-1 (or the pseudogene TRBV3-2); 8 bases match TRBD1. Germline trimming cut 5 bases from V and 5 bases from J; bases unmatched to any gene: 8. The CDR3 is made up of 14 amino acids. From germline, CDR1 is LGHDT and CDR2 YNNKEL (reference sequence). CDR3 nucleotide sequence: TGTGCCAGCAGCAAGACAGGGGTTAAGGACGAGCAGTACTTC. It specifies CASSKTGVKDEQYF.

V usage is TRBV28 and J usage is TRBJ2-7, with TRBD1 matching over 8 bases. The germline gives CDR1 MDHEN, CDR2 SYDVKM. CDR3 size: 14 residues. J lost 5 bases, V lost 10 bases, and 13 bases had no gene match. The chain's CDR3 is CAISPGGQTHEQYF. DNA for the CDR3: TGTGCCATTTCTCCAGGGGGCCAAACCCACGAGCAGTACTTC.

The rearrangement links TRBV7-8 to TRBJ1-2; D is unresolved. Germline CDR1 SGHVS, CDR2 FQNEAQ. The CDR3 loop spans 14 amino acids. V lost 4 bases to trimming and J lost 4 bases, with 13 bases between them. The CDR3 DNA reads TGTGCCAGCAGCTCTTCCCGGGAGGGCTATGGCTACACCTTC. The encoded protein is CASSSSREGYGYTF.

The chain uses TRBV11-2 and TRBJ2-7, with TRBD1 identical over 8 bases. The CDR3 has 14 residues. CDR1 and CDR2 (germline): SGHAT, FQNNGV. Trimming took 6 bases from V and 5 from J; bases not matched to a gene: 9. In DNA, the CDR3 is TGTGCCAGCAGTCTTACAGGGGGGCTCCACGAGCAGTACTTC. It specifies CASSLTGGLHEQYF.

This chain's CDR3 is CASSPGLSNTGELFF. In DNA form, the CDR3 reads TGTGCCAGCAGCCCGGGACTCTCGAACACCGGGGAGCTGTTTTTT. The genes are TRBV14 and TRBJ2-2; TRBD2 is a possible D gene (6 bases). Trimming took 4 bases from V and 0 from J, leaving 9 bases between them. CDR1 is SGHDN and CDR2 is FVKESK in the germline V gene. This CDR3 is built from 15 residues.

The J gene is TRBJ1-5, the V gene TRBV12-3 or TRBV12-4; tentative D call: TRBD1 (6 bases). The CDR3 totals 13 residues. The V and J ends lost 5 bases and 4 bases respectively, with 9 bases between them. The DNA for the CDR3 is TGTGCCAGCAGTGCAGGGGCAAATCAGCCCCAGCATTTT. It translates to CASSAGANQPQHF.

The chain employs TRBV19 and TRBJ1-1, with D possibly being TRBD1 (6 bases). Trimming stripped 5 bases from V and 5 bases from J, with 12 bases between. Germline V gene lookup returns CDR1 LNHDA and CDR2 SQIVND (reference sequence). This CDR3 has 13 amino acids. CDR3 DNA sequence: TGTGCCAGTAGTCCAGGACAGCCAACTGAAGCTTTCTTT. It is translated as CASSPGQPTEAFF.

The chain joins TRBV6-5 to TRBJ2-7; 8 nucleotides align to TRBD2. V lost 6 bases and J lost 8; bases outside the gene matches: 9. The CDR3 runs 13 residues. Germline V gene data show CDR1 as MNHEY and CDR2 as SVGAGI. In DNA, the CDR3 is TGTGCCAGCAGCACCGTCGGGGGGGGGAAGCAGTACTTC. This translates into CASSTVGGGKQYF.

V gene TRBV27 combines with J gene TRBJ2-1; TRBD2 matches at 7 bases. Trimming removed 3 bases from V and 6 bases from J; junction bases left unmatched: 5. Germline values: CDR1 MNHEY, CDR2 SMNVEV (reference sequence). The CDR3 runs 14 residues. The CDR3 DNA is TGTGCCAGCAGTTTCCGGGGGGTCAGCAATGAGCAGTTCTTC. Amino acids: CASSFRGVSNEQFF.

This sequence joins TRBV5-1 and TRBJ2-3, with D possibly TRBD1 on 5 matching bases. The CDR3 runs 17 residues. The germline CDR1 and CDR2 sequences are SGHRS and YFSETQ. Trimming removed 0 bases from V and 9 bases from J, with 23 bases in between. This CDR3 reads CASSLAAGPSTVATQYF. CDR3 bases: TGCGCCAGCAGCTTGGCCGCAGGGCCCTCGACCGTTGCGACGCAGTATTTT.

The rearrangement joins TRBV5-1 to TRBJ2-5; 7 bases map to TRBD2. The junction had 9 bases not matched to a gene; V was cut back by 0 bases and J by 7 bases. The CDR3 contains 15 residues. The germline CDR1 and CDR2 sequences are SGHRS and YFSETQ. CDR3 sequence reads: CASSLETLGGGTQYF. The DNA of the CDR3 is TGCGCCAGCAGCTTGGAGACTTTAGGCGGGGGGACCCAGTACTTC.

The J gene is TRBJ2-5, the V gene TRBV5-1, with TRBD1 as a possible D gene (6 bases). This CDR3 comprises 13 residues. Germline assignment: CDR1 SGHRS and CDR2 YFSETQ. Trimming shortened V by 5 bases and J by 3 bases, and 11 bases separated the two germline ends. The CDR3 DNA is TGCGCCAGCAGTTCTCCAGGGGAAGAGACCCAGTACTTC. It encodes CASSSPGEETQYF. Based on the CDR3 plus reference TRBV5-1 and TRBJ2-5, the full variable domain is KAGVTQTPRYLIKTRGQQVTLSCSPISGHRSVSWYQQTPGQGLQFLFEYFSETQRNKGNFPGRFSGRQFSNSRSEMNVSTLELGDSALYLCASSSPGEETQYFGPGTRLLVL.

The chain employs TRBV5-1 and TRBJ1-6; D is perhaps TRBD1 (5 bases). Germline V gene lookup returns CDR1 SGHRS and CDR2 YFSETQ. The CDR3 spans 13 residues. Trimming shortened V by 3 bases and J by 8 bases, and 9 bases separated the two germline ends. DNA of the CDR3: TGCGCCAGCAGCTCGGACAAACATTCACCCCTCCACTTT. The encoded protein is CASSSDKHSPLHF.